This T cell receptor beta chain is drawn from a study of OX40 agonist ivuxolimab in advanced cancers. The repertoire was sequenced with immunoSEQ multiplex PCR; TCRdb's copy has only in-frame clones and lacks some. The sample records fewer than 90,000 clones, roughly 88% being singletons. The germline V and J ends were trimmed by 5 bases and 5 bases, with 14 bases remaining between them. The length of the CDR3 is 14 residues. Germline CDR1 SGHNT, CDR2 YYREEE (reference sequence). The sample in question was CD4+ or CD8+ T cells sorted from blood, obtained in a trial of the OX40 agonist ivuxolimab. The receptor comes from an adult with an advanced solid tumor such as melanoma, head and neck, liver or kidney cancer. The chain carries TRBV5-4 and TRBJ2-1; possible D gene TRBD1, 7 bases. CDR3 residues: CASRRDSKDNEQFF. The CDR3 coding sequence is TGTGCCAGCAGGCGGGACAGTAAAGACAATGAGCAGTTCTTC.